This is a list of T cell receptor beta chains from one sample in a study of vaccination effects on CD4 cells after COVID-19. These receptors lack a known antigen. Profiled with immunoSEQ multiplex PCR; TCRdb holds only in-frame clones, not every one. This table has roughly 50,000 clones, about four fifths appearing once. The starting material was CD4+ T cells from PBMCs cultured with HCoV-OC43 spike peptides, obtained before COVID-19 vaccination. The receptors originated from a human donor who received a COVID-19 vaccine. Each CDR3 is given without its conserved first and last residue. The order of the fields is D gene, J gene, V gene, CDR3 protein. D genes are given only for firm matches.

>NA|TRBJ1-5|TRBV24-1
ATSLAGTLQPQH
>TRBD1|TRBJ2-1|TRBV5-8
ASTRYTGGSGNNEQF
>NA|TRBJ2-3|TRBV19
ASSIGQYITDTQY
>TRBD1|TRBJ2-2|TRBV24-1
ATSDLAGTGSIGELF
>NA|TRBJ1-2|TRBV27
ASSFSGDGYT
>NA|TRBJ1-4|TRBV14
ASRRGLSTNEKLF
>TRBD2|TRBJ2-2|TRBV7-2
ASSLLRGGAGELF
>NA|TRBJ1-3|TRBV6-5
ASTKTGVFGNTIY
>TRBD2|TRBJ2-3|TRBV5-1
ASSLFPPGLAGGTGTDTQY
>NA|TRBJ1-4|TRBV27
ASSPRHPGTEKLF
>TRBD1|TRBJ2-6|TRBV5-1
ASSLTGLGGANVLT
>NA|TRBJ2-3|TRBV6-5
ASTALGRASDTQY
>TRBD1|TRBJ1-6|TRBV5-1
ASSLVQGASPLH
>NA|TRBJ1-2|TRBV5-1
ASSLKDGDYGYT
>NA|TRBJ1-3|TRBV12-5
ASGLIYTGTLYTIY
>TRBD2|TRBJ2-1|TRBV5-1
ASSSGLAGVNEQF
>NA|TRBJ2-3|TRBV7-2
ASSFGGGLADTQY
>TRBD1|TRBJ2-6|TRBV9
ASDRAGANVLT
>NA|TRBJ1-1|TRBV4-3
ASSQGLTNTEAF
>NA|TRBJ1-2|TRBV7-2
ASSRRGETGYT
>NA|TRBJ2-3|TRBV5-8
ASPQAVFSSTDTQY
>TRBD2|TRBJ2-5|TRBV6-1
ASSDGLAGGQETQY
>TRBD1|TRBJ1-3|TRBV9
ASSDPHRGSGNTIY
>NA|TRBJ2-4|TRBV5-1
ASSLALLQDIQY
>NA|TRBJ1-2|TRBV19
ASSPGPYGYT
>NA|TRBJ1-5|TRBV4-3
ASSQAASSSNQPQH
>TRBD1|TRBJ1-1|TRBV9
ASSWGTGGTEAF
>NA|TRBJ1-1|TRBV12-3/TRBV12-4
ASSRSNTEAF
>NA|TRBJ2-4|TRBV19
ASSLRQVFGENIQY
>NA|TRBJ1-6|TRBV6-2/TRBV6-3
ASSWTASYNSPLH
>TRBD1|TRBJ1-3|TRBV15
ATSRPGTGAKNTIY
>NA|TRBJ1-2|TRBV18
ASSPRDIDYT
>TRBD1|TRBJ2-5|TRBV18
ASSPRTGGETQY
>TRBD2|TRBJ2-1|TRBV14
ASSLYSSGGFNEQF
>NA|TRBJ1-5|TRBV6-6
ASTLGGIGKPQH